This passage covers 23 T cell receptor beta chains from one sample sequenced in a study of blood T cell repertoires in COVID-19. The assay was immunoSEQ multiplex PCR, and TCRdb's table has in-frame clones only and misses some. The table has more than 350,000 clones, approximately 90% seen once; the top ten hold about 1.4%. Source material: PBMCs or T cells enriched from blood (not recorded which). The receptors shown here come from a woman in her late teens or twenties who had been exposed to COVID-19.

V and J are TRBV7-9 and TRBJ2-7; D uncertain. The CDR3 length is 16 residues. Germline-derived CDR1 and CDR2 are SEHNR and FQNEAQ (reference sequence). The germline V and J ends were trimmed by 1 base and 0 bases, with 13 bases remaining between them. The CDR3 spells CASSLEGLEFSYEQYF. DNA for the CDR3: TGTGCCAGCAGCTTAGAAGGTTTGGAGTTCTCCTACGAGCAGTACTTC.

This clone was picked up a small number of times. This chain connects TRBV7-6 to TRBJ2-5, with D hard to call. There are 15 residues in the CDR3. Trimming cost V 1 base and J 4 bases, with 13 bases left between them. Germline values: CDR1 SGHVS, CDR2 FNYEAQ. The CDR3 nucleotides are TGTGCCAGCAGCTTAGTGCTCCTAGGTGGAGAGACCCAGTACTTC. Amino acid sequence: CASSLVLLGGETQYF.

V gene TRBV2 combines with J gene TRBJ1-1, with a possible D match to TRBD1 (6 bases). V was pared by 6 bases and J by 3 bases, with 23 bases between. In germline, CDR1 is SNHLY, CDR2 FYNNEI. This CDR3 spans 17 amino acids. The CDR3 loop reads CASRKITTGPGDTEAFF. The DNA of the CDR3 is TGTGCCAGCAGAAAAATTACAACAGGGCCTGGGGACACTGAAGCTTTCTTT.

The V call is TRBV19, the J call TRBJ2-1; TRBD1 might be the D (6 bases). The CDR3 contains 12 residues. The V gene lost 10 bases and the J gene lost 4 bases, with 11 bases spanning the gap. CDR1 and CDR2 from the germline V gene are LNHDA and SQIVND (reference sequence). The CDR3 reads CATPTGYNEQFF. CDR3 nucleotides: TGTGCCACGCCCACAGGGTACAATGAGCAGTTCTTC. The whole variable domain, filled in from reference TRBV19 and TRBJ2-1, reads DGGITQSPKYLFRKEGQNVTLSCEQNLNHDAMYWYRQDPGQGLRLIYYSQIVNDFQKGDIAEGYSVSREKKESFPLTVTSAQKNPTAFYLCATPTGYNEQFFGPGTRLTVL.

J is TRBJ2-7 and V is TRBV7-9; D is possibly TRBD2 (6 bases). The CDR3 totals 17 residues. Germline CDR1 is SEHNR and CDR2 is FQNEAQ (reference sequence). The V end was cut by 1 base, the J end by 6 bases, with 22 bases between. The CDR3 DNA reads TGTGCCAGCAGCTTAGTTATACAGAGGGACTCGGGGCGCGAGCAGTACTTC. Its protein product is CASSLVIQRDSGREQYF.

This sequence joins TRBV9 and TRBJ1-1; D gene uncertain. Trimming pared 0 bases from V and 1 base from J, leaving 4 bases between. CDR1 and CDR2 (germline): SGDLS, YYNGEE. This CDR3 has 13 amino acids. This chain's CDR3 is CASSVVQNTEAFF. CDR3 coding DNA: TGTGCCAGCAGCGTAGTTCAGAACACTGAAGCTTTCTTT.

This chain connects TRBV2 to TRBJ1-6; TRBD1 agrees at 7 bases. This CDR3 has 17 residues. With 2 bases clipped from V and 4 bases from J, the junction kept 8 bases outside the gene matches. Germline V gives CDR1 SNHLY, CDR2 FYNNEI. In DNA form, the CDR3 reads TGTGCCAGCAGTGAACTAGACAGGGTTATTTATAATTCACCCCTCCACTTT. This gives the protein CASSELDRVIYNSPLHF.

DNA for the CDR3: TGTGCCAGCAGTGAAGTCAGGGATTCACCCCTCCACTTT. It specifies CASSEVRDSPLHF. The rearrangement links TRBV6-1 to TRBJ1-6; perhaps TRBD1 as D (5 bases). The V end lost 1 base, the J end lost 8 bases, and 6 bases lay between the germline ends. The CDR3 covers 13 residues. CDR1 is MNHNS, CDR2 SASEGT, per germline.

This sequence joins TRBV6-5 and TRBJ1-1, with D perhaps matching TRBD1 (5 bases). V was clipped by 5 bases and J by 4 bases, with 14 bases between them. CDR1 MNHEY and CDR2 SVGAGI come from the germline V gene. The CDR3 runs 14 residues. The CDR3 reads CASSHDTGGTEAFF. The CDR3 coding sequence is TGTGCCAGCAGTCACGACACGGGGGGCACTGAAGCTTTCTTT.

V usage is TRBV4-1 and J usage is TRBJ2-1; 10 bases agree with TRBD2. The germline V gene encodes CDR1 MGHRA and CDR2 YSYEKL. The V gene end was trimmed by 4 bases and the J gene end by 7 bases; junction bases not matched to a gene: 13. The CDR3 is made up of 17 amino acids. In nucleotides, the CDR3 is TGCGCCAGCAGCCGGGGGGCTAGCGGGAGTCCAACGAATGAGCAGTTCTTC. Translated: CASSRGASGSPTNEQFF.

The genes are TRBV18 and TRBJ1-2; possible D gene TRBD1, 5 bases. This CDR3 comprises 13 residues. With 2 bases removed from V and 5 bases from J, the gap between germline ends came to 9 bases. Germline-derived CDR1 and CDR2 are KGHSH and LQKENI. The CDR3 region has the DNA TGTGCCAGCTCACCATTCGACAGTTATGGCTACACCTTC. Amino acids: CASSPFDSYGYTF.

V usage is TRBV2 and J usage is TRBJ1-3; D gene ambiguous. Trimming shortened V by 7 bases and J by 1 base, and 8 bases separated the two germline ends. This CDR3 contains 13 residues. In germline, CDR1 is SNHLY, CDR2 FYNNEI. The CDR3 DNA follows: TGTGCCAGCACCTCCTTGTCTGGAAACACCATATATTTT. The encoded protein is CASTSLSGNTIYF. Combining the CDR3 with reference TRBV2 and TRBJ1-3 gives the whole variable domain EPEVTQTPSHQVTQMGQEVILRCVPISNHLYFYWYRQILGQKVEFLVSFYNNEISEKSEIFDDQFSVERPDGSNFTLKIRSTKLEDSAMYFCASTSLSGNTIYFGEGSWLTVV.

Notes on this clone: A junction boundary mismatches the germline segment, possibly from a read error. The CDR3 reads CASSLSSPKIEHYF. The CDR3 DNA reads as TGTGCCAGCAGCTTATCTTCACCCAAAATCGAGCATTACTTC. This chain uses TRBV28 with TRBJ2-4; D is ambiguous. CDR1 is MDHEN and CDR2 is SYDVKM in the germline V gene. CDR3 size: 14 residues.

V is TRBV28 and J is TRBJ2-7, with 9 bases that match TRBD2. CDR1 and CDR2 from the germline V gene are MDHEN and SYDVKM. Trimming at V came to 8 bases and at J to 3 bases, leaving 8 bases not matched to a gene. CDR3 length: 14 residues. In DNA form, the CDR3 reads TGTGCCAGCGGCGCCCTAGCGGGATTCTACGAGCAGTACTTC. It codes for CASGALAGFYEQYF.

The chain is built from TRBV18 and TRBJ2-1; TRBD1 agrees at 8 bases. This CDR3 is built from 15 residues. CDR1 is KGHSH, CDR2 LQKENI, per germline. The V segment lost 3 bases and the J segment 8 bases; nucleotides outside the gene matches: 9. This chain's CDR3 is CASSPLGQGGDEQFF. The CDR3 nucleotides read TGTGCCAGCTCACCCCTCGGACAGGGAGGCGATGAGCAGTTCTTC.

The chain uses TRBV7-2 and TRBJ1-5; D call uncertain. CDR3 length equals 14 residues. Germline loops: CDR1 SGHTA, CDR2 FQGNSA. Trimming pared 2 bases from V and 0 bases from J, leaving 5 bases between. CDR3 loop: CASSLLSSNQPQHF. The CDR3 DNA is TGTGCCAGCAGCTTACTATCTAGCAATCAGCCCCAGCATTTT.

V is TRBV6-2 or TRBV6-3 and J is TRBJ1-2; 9 bases match TRBD1. The germline gives CDR1 MNHEY, CDR2 SVGEGT. Trimming at V came to 4 bases and at J to 3 bases, leaving 3 bases not matched to a gene. This CDR3 spans 14 amino acids. CDR3 nucleotides: TGTGCCAGCAGTTCGGGACAGGGCTACTATGGCTACACCTTC. It is translated as CASSSGQGYYGYTF.

CDR3: CASSLVGGPVLSYEQYF. The CDR3 DNA follows: TGTGCCAGCAGTCTCGTTGGGGGCCCCGTCCTCTCCTACGAGCAGTACTTC. V usage is TRBV28 and J usage is TRBJ2-7; weak D call: TRBD1 (6 bases). Trimming took off 5 bases at V and 0 bases at J, with 20 bases between the two ends. The CDR3 contains 17 residues. Per the germline V gene, CDR1 is MDHEN and CDR2 is SYDVKM.

This clone was counted a single time. V gene TRBV29-1 combines with J gene TRBJ2-6; D remains ambiguous. Per the germline V gene, CDR1 is SQVTM and CDR2 is ANQGSEA. The CDR3 contains 14 residues. The V end was cut by 6 bases, the J end by 0 bases, with 9 bases between. The CDR3 bases are TGCAGCGTCGCGGCAAGCTCTGGGGCCAACGTCCTGACTTTC. It is translated as CSVAASSGANVLTF.

The rearrangement uses TRBV7-3 and TRBJ2-2, with TRBD2 identical over 7 bases. Germline trimming cut 1 base from V and 4 bases from J; bases unmatched to any gene: 9. CDR1 is SGHTA and CDR2 is FQGTGA in the germline V gene. There are 17 residues in the CDR3. CDR3 sequence (DNA): TGTGCCAGCAGCTTAAACCCCGGGACTACCTCCACCGGGGAGCTGTTTTTT. It yields the protein CASSLNPGTTSTGELFF.

The chain couples TRBV6-6 to TRBJ2-7, with D possibly matching TRBD1 (5 bases). This CDR3 contains 16 residues. Trimming removed 1 base at V and 0 bases at J, with 13 bases between. CDR1 MNHNY and CDR2 SVGAGI come from the germline V gene (reference sequence). The CDR3 is CASSYWGSRSSYEQYF. In nucleotides, the CDR3 is TGTGCCAGCAGTTACTGGGGCAGCCGAAGCTCCTACGAGCAGTACTTC.

This clone was observed a few times. V gene TRBV5-1 combines with J gene TRBJ1-3, with 7 bases fitting TRBD1. Germline trimming cut 4 bases from V and 0 bases from J; bases unmatched to any gene: 7. This CDR3 contains 16 residues. Per the germline V gene, CDR1 is SGHRS and CDR2 is YFSETQ. The CDR3 region is CASSPTGPNSGNTIYF. CDR3 nucleotides: TGCGCCAGCAGCCCGACAGGGCCAAACTCTGGAAACACCATATATTTT.

The chain joins TRBV18 to TRBJ2-3; no clear D. The CDR3 has 12 amino acids. Trimming took 2 bases from V and 3 from J, leaving 3 bases between them. Germline V gene lookup returns CDR1 KGHSH and CDR2 LQKENI. The CDR3 is CASSPATDTQYF. CDR3 sequence (DNA): TGTGCCAGCTCACCAGCGACAGATACGCAGTATTTT.